This T cell receptor (beta chain) comes out of a study of blood T cell repertoires in COVID-19. Background on the study: Spain, Italy and the United States supplied samples that represented acute and convalescent COVID-19. In each case, the material was cDNA or gDNA derived from T cells, B-cell-depleted T cells, or PBMCs.

Authors' methods: How many nucleated cells were present was estimated from reference gene primer amplification. Measured with immunoSEQ multiplex PCR; TCRdb has only the in-frame clones, and not every one. V and J calls and clone size are copied from that table; D and trimming were computed from the DNA. The sample lists 200,000 or so clones, about 88% occurring once. The count of this clone is one. CDR3 size: 15 residues. Germline values: CDR1 SGHTA, CDR2 FQGTGA. The V and J ends lost 3 bases and 3 bases respectively, with 14 bases between them. Residents of over 20 US areas, aged roughly 18 to 89 years, made up the participants.

The material sequenced was PBMCs or T cells enriched from blood (not recorded which). This sequence joins TRBV7-3 and TRBJ2-5; perhaps TRBD2 as D (5 bases). This sequence was found in a woman in her thirties or forties with acute COVID-19. For the CDR3, the DNA is TGTGCCAGCAGCTTCGTCCCGGGGTTAAAAGAGACCCAGTACTTC. Amino acids: CASSFVPGLKETQYF.